Presented here are 28 T cell receptor beta chains from one specimen sequenced in a study of blood T cell repertoires in COVID-19. Libraries were prepared by immunoSEQ multiplex PCR; TCRdb keeps only in-frame clonotypes and omits some of them. The sample holds roughly 70,000 clones, 85% to 90% seen once. Sequenced material: peripheral blood. The source is a human donor in a cohort sampled during active COVID-19.

This chain links TRBV3-1 (or the pseudogene TRBV3-2) with TRBJ1-5; D is perhaps TRBD1 (6 bases). V was clipped by 3 bases and J by 7 bases, with 13 bases between them. This CDR3 has 14 residues. CDR1 and CDR2 (germline): LGHDT, YNNKEL (reference sequence). CDR3 in DNA: TGTGCCAGCAGCCAGACACAGGGAAGCCAGCCCCAGCATTTT. It specifies CASSQTQGSQPQHF.

The chain has TRBV19 and TRBJ2-1, with 9 nucleotides matching TRBD1. The V gene's germline CDR1 is LNHDA and CDR2 SQIVND (reference sequence). The CDR3 runs to 17 residues. Germline trimming cut 4 bases from V and 7 bases from J; bases unmatched to any gene: 14. The CDR3 loop reads CASSRDRSGQGPNEQFF. CDR3 sequence (DNA): TGTGCCAGTAGTAGAGACCGATCGGGACAGGGACCTAATGAGCAGTTCTTC.

This rearrangement joins TRBV5-1 to TRBJ2-7, with TRBD2 as a possible D gene (6 bases). The length of the CDR3 is 14 residues. Germline values: CDR1 SGHRS, CDR2 YFSETQ. Trimming took 3 bases from V and 2 from J, leaving 12 bases between them. CDR3 DNA: TGCGCCAGCAGCTCGCGGGACGTGGCCTACGAGCAGTACTTC. This codes for CASSSRDVAYEQYF.

The chain joins TRBV27 to TRBJ1-5; 10 positions match TRBD1. This CDR3 region has 20 residues. Per germline, CDR1 MNHEY and CDR2 SMNVEV (reference sequence). V dropped 0 bases and J dropped 2; count of bases not matched to a gene: 13. The chain's CDR3 is CASSLSINGGQGMGNQPQHF. DNA for the CDR3: TGTGCCAGCAGTTTATCGATAAATGGGGGACAGGGGATGGGCAATCAGCCCCAGCATTTT.

In its sample, this clone was seen once. The rearrangement joins TRBV18 to TRBJ2-1; D ambiguous. V was shortened by 3 bases and J by 2 bases, with 5 bases between the two germline ends. The CDR3 has 13 residues. Germline V gene lookup returns CDR1 KGHSH and CDR2 LQKENI. The chain's CDR3 is CASSPVAYNEQFF. The CDR3 DNA is TGTGCCAGCTCACCCGTTGCCTACAATGAGCAGTTCTTC.

This chain joins TRBV2 and TRBJ2-3; 7 bases match TRBD1. Unmatched junction bases numbered 7, after V lost 6 bases and J lost 4 bases. There are 14 residues in the CDR3. Germline CDR1 and CDR2: SNHLY and FYNNEI. The CDR3 coding sequence is TGTGCCAGCAGCGCCGGGACAGAGTCAGATACGCAGTATTTT. Protein sequence: CASSAGTESDTQYF.

The genes are TRBV30 and TRBJ1-2, with TRBD1 as a possible D gene (5 bases). Per germline, CDR1 GTSNPN and CDR2 SVGIG (reference sequence). CDR3 length: 13 amino acids. Trimming left V 4 bases short and J 6 bases short, with 15 bases between. In DNA form, the CDR3 reads TGTGCCTGGACCCCAGGGTACGACCATGGCTACACCTTC. Translating it yields CAWTPGYDHGYTF.

The chain joins TRBV6-5 to TRBJ2-1; 8 bases match TRBD1. Germline assignment: CDR1 MNHEY and CDR2 SVGAGI. CDR3 size: 15 residues. V was pared by 6 bases and J by 7 bases, with 11 bases of the junction left unmatched. CDR3 in amino acids: CASSATGGSFNEQFF. The CDR3 nucleotides read TGTGCCAGCAGCGCCACAGGGGGAAGTTTTAATGAGCAGTTCTTC.

The V gene is TRBV7-2, the J gene TRBJ2-7, with D perhaps TRBD1 (5 bases). The V end was cut by 1 base, the J end by 4 bases, with 14 bases between. Looked up from germline, CDR1 is SGHTA and CDR2 is FQGNSA. The CDR3 is made up of 15 amino acids. DNA of the CDR3: TGTGCCAGCAGCTTAGAAGCAGGGTTCGTGTACGAGCAGTACTTC. It yields the protein CASSLEAGFVYEQYF. The full variable domain, rest sourced from reference TRBV7-2 and TRBJ2-7, is GAGVSQSPSNKVTEKGKDVELRCDPISGHTALYWYRQSLGQGLEFLIYFQGNSAPDKSGLPSDRFSAERTGGSVSTLTIQRTQQEDSAVYLCASSLEAGFVYEQYFGPGTRLTVT.

The genes are TRBV18 and TRBJ2-2; a weak D match, TRBD1 (5 bases). Trimming pared 6 bases from V and 1 base from J, leaving 9 bases between. Germline lookup yields CDR1 KGHSH and CDR2 LQKENI. The CDR3 length is 14 residues. CDR3 protein: CASSPQGNTGELFF. DNA for the CDR3: TGTGCCAGCTCTCCTCAGGGGAACACCGGGGAGCTGTTTTTT.

This clone was seen once. The rearrangement joins TRBV18 to TRBJ2-5; 8 positions agree with TRBD2. This CDR3 contains 15 residues. Per germline, CDR1 KGHSH and CDR2 LQKENI. Trimming took 6 bases from V and 4 from J; bases not matched to a gene: 10. The CDR3 sequence: CASSPIAGIRETQYF. CDR3 nucleotide sequence: TGTGCCAGCTCTCCCATAGCGGGAATAAGAGAGACCCAGTACTTC.

The rearrangement joins TRBV10-3 to TRBJ2-2, with 8 positions matching TRBD1. This CDR3 is built from 15 residues. Germline lookup yields CDR1 ENHRY and CDR2 SYGVKD. The V gene end was trimmed by 5 bases and the J gene end by 2 bases; junction bases not matched to a gene: 4. CDR3 DNA sequence: TGTGCCATCAGTCCCGGGACAGGCAACACCGGGGAGCTGTTTTTT. Residues: CAISPGTGNTGELFF.

The CDR3 is CASSPYPTSGGSNTGELFF. CDR3 DNA sequence: TGTGCCAGCAGCCCCTACCCCACTAGCGGGGGCTCGAACACCGGGGAGCTGTTTTTT. The rearrangement links TRBV3-1 (or the pseudogene TRBV3-2) to TRBJ2-2, with 11 bases identical to TRBD2. The CDR3 length is 19 residues. From germline, CDR1 is LGHDT and CDR2 YNNKEL (reference sequence). V lost 4 bases to trimming and J lost 0 bases; unmatched junction nucleotides: 10.

The chain links TRBV9 to TRBJ2-3, with 8 bases that match TRBD2. V shed 0 bases and J 6 bases; nucleotides not matched to a gene: 6. The CDR3 covers 15 residues. The germline gives CDR1 SGDLS, CDR2 YYNGEE. CDR3 nucleotides: TGTGCCAGCAGCGTAGAACTAGCGGCCGAGGATACGCAGTATTTT. It codes for CASSVELAAEDTQYF.

The chain recombines TRBV7-2 with TRBJ2-7; 10 nucleotides match TRBD2. V was clipped by 0 bases and J by 5 bases; unmatched bases: 4. Germline-derived CDR1 and CDR2 are SGHTA and FQGNSA. The CDR3 extends over 15 amino acids. CDR3 region: CASSLAAGGPHEQYF. CDR3 nucleotide sequence: TGTGCCAGCAGCTTAGCAGCGGGAGGGCCCCACGAGCAGTACTTC.

The chain has TRBV9 and TRBJ1-2, with 8 positions matching TRBD1. J gave up 4 bases and V 0 bases, and 5 bases lay outside the gene matches. The CDR3 contains 15 residues. Germline CDR1 SGDLS, CDR2 YYNGEE. This CDR3 is CASSVDFTGGYGYTF. For the CDR3, the DNA is TGTGCCAGCAGCGTAGACTTTACAGGGGGCTATGGCTACACCTTC.

This chain connects TRBV5-1 to TRBJ1-2; possible D gene TRBD1, 5 bases. The CDR3 has 14 residues. The germline V and J ends were trimmed by 4 bases and 6 bases, with 16 bases remaining between them. The V gene's germline CDR1 is SGHRS and CDR2 YFSETQ. CDR3 residues: CASSLGGVFDGYTF. CDR3 DNA: TGCGCCAGCAGCCTTGGGGGGGTCTTCGATGGCTACACCTTC.

CDR3 sequence: CASTWAASGDNEQFF. The CDR3 DNA follows: TGCGCCAGCACCTGGGCTGCTAGCGGAGACAATGAGCAGTTCTTC. The chain uses TRBV4-1 and TRBJ2-1; 7 nucleotides line up with TRBD2. The length of the CDR3 is 15 residues. Germline V gene lookup returns CDR1 MGHRA and CDR2 YSYEKL. With V trimmed by 7 bases and J by 5 bases, 11 bases remained unmatched.

The rearrangement links TRBV13 to TRBJ1-2; possibly TRBD1 for D (6 bases). Per germline, CDR1 PRHDT and CDR2 FYEKMQ (reference sequence). Trimming took off 3 bases at V and 4 bases at J, with 18 bases between the two ends. This CDR3 has 16 amino acids. The CDR3 DNA is TGTGCCAGCAGCTTGTTCGGGGGGGGCACCAGCTATGGCTACACCTTC. Translating it yields CASSLFGGGTSYGYTF.

The CDR3 DNA reads as TGTGCCAGTTCCGACACTAGGCGGGTTTGGGCAGATACGCAGTATTTT. This gives the protein CASSDTRRVWADTQYF. The rearrangement uses TRBV19 and TRBJ2-3; D is possibly TRBD2 (5 bases). This CDR3 is 16 amino acids long. Trimming removed 8 bases at V and 4 bases at J, with 22 bases between. Germline-derived CDR1 and CDR2 are LNHDA and SQIVND (reference sequence).

The rearrangement joins TRBV5-1 to TRBJ1-2; 9 nucleotides line up with TRBD1. CDR3 size: 15 residues. From germline, CDR1 is SGHRS and CDR2 YFSETQ. Trimming removed 0 bases from V and 7 bases from J; junction bases left unmatched: 7. CDR3 DNA: TGCGCCAGCAGCTTGGATTTACAGGGGGCGGGTGGCTACACCTTC. Its translation is CASSLDLQGAGGYTF. The full variable domain, with the rest looked up from reference TRBV5-1 and TRBJ1-2, is KAGVTQTPRYLIKTRGQQVTLSCSPISGHRSVSWYQQTPGQGLQFLFEYFSETQRNKGNFPGRFSGRQFSNSRSEMNVSTLELGDSALYLCASSLDLQGAGGYTFGSGTRLTVV.

The chain links TRBV23-1 to TRBJ2-5, with D possibly being TRBD2 (5 bases). TRBV23-1 is given ORF status, its function remaining uncertain. The CDR3 is 15 residues long. The ends were cut back, 7 bases at V and 1 base at J, with 16 bases in the middle. The CDR3 DNA reads TGCGCCAGCAAAGAGGGATCCCGTCCCCAAGAGACCCAGTACTTC. It encodes CASKEGSRPQETQYF.

The chain carries TRBV28 and TRBJ1-4; D remains ambiguous. Germline CDR1 MDHEN, CDR2 SYDVKM. Trimming left V 7 bases short and J 4 bases short, with 19 bases between. The CDR3 runs to 16 residues. The CDR3 reads CASTPSLGSGNEKLFF. CDR3 DNA: TGTGCCAGCACCCCGTCCCTAGGGAGTGGTAATGAAAAACTGTTTTTT.

The chain carries TRBV7-2 and TRBJ2-1, with D possibly being TRBD2 (6 bases). The CDR3 has 16 residues. Trimming shortened V by 3 bases and J by 6 bases, and 18 bases separated the two germline ends. Germline CDR1 and CDR2: SGHTA and FQGNSA. CDR3: CASSLPGLGGGNEQFF. The CDR3 DNA follows: TGTGCCAGCAGCTTGCCGGGACTCGGTGGGGGCAATGAGCAGTTCTTC.

The DNA of the CDR3 is TGTGCCAGCAGCTTCCGGGCCCAGGGGGTTACAGATACGCAGTATTTT. Translating it yields CASSFRAQGVTDTQYF. The chain uses TRBV5-6 and TRBJ2-3; 7 nucleotides line up with TRBD1. Per the germline V gene, CDR1 is SGHDT and CDR2 is YYEEEE. V shed 2 bases, J shed 3 bases, and the junction held 9 bases outside the gene matches. The CDR3 runs 16 residues.

Written as DNA, the CDR3 is TGTGCCAGCAGCCCCCCCCGTCAGGGCTATGGCTACACCTTC. Its translation is CASSPPRQGYGYTF. V gene TRBV28 combines with J gene TRBJ1-2; TRBD1 might be the D (5 bases). Germline V gene data show CDR1 as MDHEN and CDR2 as SYDVKM. There are 14 residues in the CDR3. With 6 bases removed from V and 4 bases from J, the gap between germline ends came to 15 bases.

The chain couples TRBV5-1 to TRBJ2-3, with 11 bases fitting TRBD1. The ends lost 0 bases at V and 6 bases at J; junction bases unmatched: 3. Looked up from germline, CDR1 is SGHRS and CDR2 is YFSETQ. The CDR3 contains 15 residues. The CDR3 region is CASSLEGQGVDTQYF. CDR3 bases: TGCGCCAGCAGCTTGGAGGGACAGGGGGTGGATACGCAGTATTTT.

V is TRBV6-5 and J is TRBJ1-5, with 7 bases that match TRBD1. Germline assignment: CDR1 MNHEY and CDR2 SVGAGI. V was pared by 7 bases and J by 0 bases, with 6 bases of the junction left unmatched. The CDR3 runs 15 residues. In DNA, the CDR3 is TGTGCCAGCACCCCAGGGGGGAATAGCAATCAGCCCCAGCATTTT. It is translated as CASTPGGNSNQPQHF.